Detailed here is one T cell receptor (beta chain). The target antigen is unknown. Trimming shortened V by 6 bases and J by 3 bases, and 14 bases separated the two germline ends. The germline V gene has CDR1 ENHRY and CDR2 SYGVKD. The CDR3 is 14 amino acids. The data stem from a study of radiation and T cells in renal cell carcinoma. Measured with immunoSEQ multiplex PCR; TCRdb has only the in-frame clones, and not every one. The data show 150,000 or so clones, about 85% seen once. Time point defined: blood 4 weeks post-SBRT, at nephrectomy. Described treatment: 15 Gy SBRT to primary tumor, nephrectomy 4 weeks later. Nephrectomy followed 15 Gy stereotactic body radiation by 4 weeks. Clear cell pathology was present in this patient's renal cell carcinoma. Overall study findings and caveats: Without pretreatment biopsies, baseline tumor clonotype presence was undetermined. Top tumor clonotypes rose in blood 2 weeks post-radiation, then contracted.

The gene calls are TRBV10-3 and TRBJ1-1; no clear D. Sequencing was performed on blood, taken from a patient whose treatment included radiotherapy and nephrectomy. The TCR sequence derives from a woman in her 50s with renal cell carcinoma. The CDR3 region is CAIRRTSVDTEAFF. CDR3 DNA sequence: TGTGCCATCAGAAGAACCAGTGTGGACACTGAAGCTTTCTTT.